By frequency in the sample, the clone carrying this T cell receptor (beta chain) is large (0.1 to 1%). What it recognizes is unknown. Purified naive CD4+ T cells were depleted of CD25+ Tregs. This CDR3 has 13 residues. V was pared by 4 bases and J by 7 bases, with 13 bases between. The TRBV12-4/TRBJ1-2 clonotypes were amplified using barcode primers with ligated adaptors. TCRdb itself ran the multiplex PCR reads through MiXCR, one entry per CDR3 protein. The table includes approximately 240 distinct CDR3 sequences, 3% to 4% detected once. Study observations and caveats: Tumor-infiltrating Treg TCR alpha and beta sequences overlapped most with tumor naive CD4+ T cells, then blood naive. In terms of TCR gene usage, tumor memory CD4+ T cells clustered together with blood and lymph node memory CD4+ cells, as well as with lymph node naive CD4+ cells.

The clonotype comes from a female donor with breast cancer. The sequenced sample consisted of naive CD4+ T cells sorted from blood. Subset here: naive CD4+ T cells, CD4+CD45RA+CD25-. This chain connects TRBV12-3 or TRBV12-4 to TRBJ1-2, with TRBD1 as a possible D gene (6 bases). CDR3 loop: CASSSGELGGYTF. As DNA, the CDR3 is TGTGCCAGCAGTTCAGGGGAATTGGGTGGCTACACCTTC.